The sequence of this T cell receptor (beta chain) was determined in a study of neurological immune-mediated disorders. This clonotype was observed at least ten times. TCRdb called the 5' RACE reads again in MiXCR, with one record for every CDR3 protein. The sample carries about 66,000 distinct CDR3 sequences, 4.5% recorded once. The ends were cut back, 7 bases at V and 3 bases at J, with 13 bases in the middle. The CDR3 runs to 13 residues. Germline V gene sequence: CDR1 MNHNY, CDR2 SVGAGI (reference sequence). The TCR originated in a man aged 25 to 45 with multiple sclerosis. The sequenced sample consisted of PBMCs. The rearrangement uses TRBV6-6 and TRBJ2-7; D unclear. CDR3 in DNA: TGTGCCAGCACTTCAATGGAATTCTACGAGCAGTACTTC. Amino acids: CASTSMEFYEQYF.